A selection of T cell receptor beta chains follows, all from one sample in a study of T cell responses to AZD1222 COVID-19 vaccine. Measured with immunoSEQ multiplex PCR; TCRdb has only the in-frame clones, and not every one. Here the sample spans some 91,000 clones, about nine tenths being singletons. Sample: peripheral blood, taken on day 0 of AZD1222 vaccination. Every receptor here comes from an adult in good health. Each CDR3 is given with its conserved first and last residue. The D gene is left open where the match is weak. The size field is filled for only some rows; it gives once, few, many or a size class.

j_call clone_size d_call v_call cdr3_aa cdr3_nt
TRBJ2-7 - TRBD1 TRBV12-3/TRBV12-4 CASRGTGTYEQYF TGTGCCAGCAGGGGGACAGGGACCTACGAGCAGTACTTC
TRBJ2-1 - - TRBV29-1 CSVKLGSNEQFF TGCAGCGTCAAACTAGGCTCCAATGAGCAGTTCTTC
TRBJ1-1 - - TRBV6-5 CASSDSLNTEAFF TGTGCCAGCAGTGACTCTTTGAACACTGAAGCTTTCTTT
TRBJ1-4 - - TRBV6-2/TRBV6-3 CASSYFAGDLNEKLFF TGTGCCAGCAGTTACTTCGCCGGTGATCTTAATGAAAAACTGTTTTTT
TRBJ1-5 - - TRBV19 CASSMDTDQPQHF TGTGCCAGTAGTATGGACACCGATCAGCCCCAGCATTTT
TRBJ1-1 - - TRBV5-1 CASSLLSYTEAFF TGCGCCAGCAGCTTGCTTTCATACACTGAAGCTTTCTTT
TRBJ2-2 - TRBD1 TRBV7-2 CASGIGPQGASTGELFF TGTGCCAGCGGCATAGGCCCACAGGGGGCAAGCACCGGGGAGCTGTTTTTT
TRBJ2-7 - - TRBV27 CASSSPEKYEQYF TGTGCCAGCAGTTCCCCAGAGAAATACGAGCAGTACTTC
TRBJ1-2 - - TRBV5-4 CASSHQDNNYGYTF TGTGCCAGCAGCCATCAGGACAATAACTATGGCTACACCTTC
TRBJ2-1 - TRBD1 TRBV30 CAWSQGDDKQFF TGTGCCTGGAGTCAGGGGGACGATAAGCAGTTCTTC
TRBJ1-2 - - TRBV20-1 CSASVVLLGNYGYTF TGCAGTGCTAGTGTTGTTTTGCTGGGGAACTATGGCTACACCTTC
TRBJ2-5 - TRBD1 TRBV7-6 CASTPGTGLGTQYF TGTGCCAGCACCCCTGGGACAGGGTTAGGGACCCAGTACTTC
TRBJ1-4 - TRBD1 TRBV7-9 CASRGTESEKLFF TGTGCCAGCAGGGGGACAGAAAGTGAAAAACTGTTTTTT
TRBJ2-2 - - TRBV6-9 CASSYSEGGVLFF TGTGCCAGCAGTTATTCCGAGGGTGGGGTGCTGTTTTTT
TRBJ1-1 few - TRBV5-4 CASSLTGQTEAFF TGTGCCAGCAGCTTGACAGGGCAGACTGAAGCTTTCTTT
TRBJ2-5 - - TRBV3-1/TRBV3-2 CASSHVQGRETQYF TGTGCCAGCAGCCACGTGCAGGGACGGGAGACCCAGTACTTC
TRBJ1-1 - - TRBV2 CASSPDPGRAWAEAFF TGTGCCAGCAGCCCCGACCCGGGGAGGGCCTGGGCTGAAGCTTTCTTT
TRBJ2-7 - - TRBV21-1 CASSKPPPSGRNTYEQYF TGTGCCAGCAGCAAACCCCCCCCTAGCGGGAGGAATACCTACGAGCAGTACTTC
TRBJ2-3 - TRBD2 TRBV4-3 CASSQQLAGGPDTQYF TGCGCCAGCAGCCAACAACTAGCGGGGGGGCCAGATACGCAGTATTTT
TRBJ2-3 - TRBD1 TRBV6-2/TRBV6-3 CASSYPLDRGPYF TGTGCCAGCAGTTACCCTTTGGACAGGGGTCCGTATTTT
TRBJ1-1 - TRBD1 TRBV7-2 CASSGRQGWNTEAFF TGTGCCAGCAGCGGAAGACAGGGCTGGAACACTGAAGCTTTCTTT
TRBJ1-3 - - TRBV9 CASSVTPGIGNTIYF TGTGCCAGCAGCGTAACCCCAGGGATTGGAAACACCATATATTTT
TRBJ1-1 few - TRBV9 CASSVAPGNTEAFF TGTGCCAGCAGCGTAGCCCCGGGTAACACTGAAGCTTTCTTT
TRBJ1-4 - - TRBV4-3 CASSQDLRGLEKLFF TGCGCCAGCAGCCAAGATTTGAGGGGATTAGAAAAACTGTTTTTT
TRBJ2-1 - TRBD2 TRBV7-2 CASSPGGSGNEQFF TGTGCCAGCAGCCCGGGGGGTAGCGGCAATGAGCAGTTCTTC
TRBJ1-6 - - TRBV15 CATSSGQGRYSPLHF TGTGCCACCAGCTCTGGCCAGGGCAGGTATTCACCCCTCCACTTT
TRBJ2-2 once TRBD2 TRBV9 CASSAFGGAAGELFF TGTGCCAGCAGCGCTTTCGGGGGGGCTGCCGGGGAGCTGTTTTTT
TRBJ1-1 - TRBD1 TRBV29-1 CSVEGFSGTGGNTEAFF TGCAGCGTTGAGGGCTTTAGTGGGACAGGGGGCAACACTGAAGCTTTCTTT
TRBJ2-5 - TRBD1 TRBV13 CASSVTGQETQYF TGTGCCAGCAGCGTGACAGGGCAAGAGACCCAGTACTTC
TRBJ2-5 - TRBD2 TRBV5-1 CASSLEGGGGETQYF TGCGCCAGCAGCTTGGAAGGCGGGGGAGGAGAGACCCAGTACTTC
TRBJ1-2 - - TRBV6-5 CASSEGGAGNYGYTF TGTGCCAGCTCCGAGGGGGGGGCCGGTAACTATGGCTACACCTTC
TRBJ2-1 - - TRBV14 CASSRIEKSSYNEQFF TGTGCCAGCAGCCGTATTGAAAAGAGCTCCTACAATGAGCAGTTCTTC
TRBJ2-4 - TRBD1 TRBV27 CASSRQGIGNIQYF TGTGCCAGCAGTCGACAGGGGATCGGAAACATTCAGTACTTC
TRBJ2-2 - TRBD2 TRBV5-1 CASSFGEGLAPTGELFF TGCGCCAGCAGCTTCGGCGAGGGACTAGCCCCCACCGGGGAGCTGTTTTTT
TRBJ1-4 - - TRBV4-1 CASSPETASNEKLFF TGCGCCAGCAGCCCGGAGACAGCCTCAAATGAAAAACTGTTTTTT
TRBJ1-1 - - TRBV19 CASIGGGPNTEAFF TGTGCCAGTATTGGGGGCGGTCCGAACACTGAAGCTTTCTTT
TRBJ2-1 once TRBD2 TRBV4-2 CASSQEAASGVGNEQFF TGTGCCAGCAGCCAAGAAGCGGCTAGCGGCGTCGGTAATGAGCAGTTCTTC
TRBJ2-2 once - TRBV19 CASSALTVTGELFF TGTGCCAGTAGTGCGCTGACGGTCACCGGGGAGCTGTTTTTT
TRBJ1-1 once TRBD1 TRBV7-9 CASSHRTGEDTEAFF TGTGCCAGCAGCCACCGGACAGGCGAGGACACTGAAGCTTTCTTT
TRBJ2-1 few - TRBV4-2 CASSQDESGLPSYNEQFF TGTGCCAGCAGCCAAGACGAGTCTGGGCTACCGAGTTACAATGAGCAGTTCTTC
TRBJ2-1 once - TRBV27 CASSRPSEANEQFF TGTGCCAGCAGCCGCCCTAGTGAGGCCAATGAGCAGTTCTTC
TRBJ1-2 - - TRBV11-1 CASSLGSGGVYGYTF TGTGCCAGCAGCTTAGGTTCCGGGGGCGTCTATGGCTACACCTTC
TRBJ2-3 medium-sized TRBD2 TRBV6-4 CASSDSAGGQDTQYF TGTGCCAGCAGTGACTCGGCGGGGGGGCAAGATACGCAGTATTTT